These 32 T cell receptor beta chains share one sample of origin, sequenced in a study of response to subunit inactivated influenza vaccine. TCRdb analysed the RT-PCR reads with MiXCR anew, one entry per CDR3 protein. Of 450,000 to 600,000 distinct CDR3 sequences in the sample, 15% to 20% were seen once. This specimen consisted of CD4+ T cells sorted from PBMCs, obtained less than 25 months after vaccination. These receptors came from a man aged 45 to 70 who received an inactivated influenza vaccine.

As concerns this clonotype: Given a much more abundant clone one base away, this may be a read error. This sequence joins TRBV5-1 and TRBJ2-7; D is possibly TRBD1 (6 bases). CDR1 and CDR2 (germline): SGHRS, YFSETQ. This CDR3 contains 15 residues. This chain's CDR3 is CASSLTGDTTYDQYF. CDR3 in DNA: TGCGCCAGCAGTCTGACCGGGGACACCACCTACGATCAGTACTTC.

This chain joins TRBV29-1 and TRBJ2-1, with 13 positions matching TRBD2. Unmatched junction bases numbered 8, after V lost 7 bases and J lost 8 bases. The CDR3 runs 14 residues. The germline V gene has CDR1 SQVTM and CDR2 ANQGSEA. This chain's CDR3 is CSATGTSGIYEQFF. The CDR3, as DNA: TGCAGCGCTACTGGGACTAGCGGGATTTATGAGCAGTTCTTC.

The sample holds a few counts of this clonotype. The rearrangement links TRBV5-1 to TRBJ1-1, with TRBD1 matching over 7 bases. J was trimmed by 1 base and V by 4 bases; bases with no gene match: 13. Germline V CDR1 and CDR2: SGHRS, YFSETQ. This CDR3 region has 17 residues. The CDR3 nucleotides are TGCGCCAGCAGCAAGCAGGGGGGGCTCACAACGAACACTGAAGCTTTCTTT. The encoded protein is CASSKQGGLTTNTEAFF.

The CDR3 sequence: CASSPQGALNYGYTF. As DNA, the CDR3 is TGTGCCAGCAGTCCACAGGGGGCGCTGAACTATGGCTACACCTTC. The V call is TRBV12-3 or TRBV12-4, the J call TRBJ1-2; TRBD1 matches 9 bases. The length of the CDR3 is 15 residues. After removal of 5 bases from V and 2 bases from J, the junction contained 6 bases not matched to a gene.

The V call is TRBV28, the J call TRBJ2-3; TRBD2 might be the D (6 bases). CDR3 size: 16 residues. CDR1 is MDHEN and CDR2 is SYDVKM in the germline V gene. V was trimmed by 6 bases and J by 1 base, leaving 17 bases between them. CDR3 bases: TGTGCCAGCAGAAAACATGGACTATACGGCACAGATACGCAGTATTTT. It yields the protein CASRKHGLYGTDTQYF.

The chain uses TRBV7-9 and TRBJ2-5, with a tentative D call TRBD2 (6 bases). The CDR3 loop spans 12 amino acids. With 5 bases removed from V and 7 bases from J, the gap between germline ends came to 11 bases. Germline V gene lookup returns CDR1 SEHNR and CDR2 FQNEAQ (reference sequence). CDR3 nucleotide sequence: TGTGCCAGCAGCGAACTGGGGGGGACCCAGTACTTC. Residues: CASSELGGTQYF.

This clonotype has ten or more counts. V and J are TRBV28 and TRBJ2-7; no clear D. Germline CDR1 MDHEN, CDR2 SYDVKM. This CDR3 has 14 residues. Trimming removed 5 bases at V and 0 bases at J, with 11 bases between. The CDR3 DNA follows: TGTGCCAGCAGTCCGGACGGTAACTCCTACGAGCAGTACTTC. The encoded protein is CASSPDGNSYEQYF.

The J gene is TRBJ2-3, the V gene TRBV2; 9 bases align to TRBD2. CDR3 length equals 14 residues. The V gene end was trimmed by 11 bases and the J gene end by 2 bases; junction bases not matched to a gene: 8. The germline CDR1 and CDR2 sequences are SNHLY and FYNNEI. The chain's CDR3 is CAGVSGGPTDTQYF. In nucleotides, the CDR3 is TGTGCCGGGGTGAGCGGGGGGCCCACAGATACGCAGTATTTT.

In this sample, this clonotype turned up once. The chain joins TRBV28 to TRBJ2-1; 14 positions agree with TRBD2. Trimming took 6 bases from V and 1 from J; bases not matched to a gene: 5. The CDR3 runs 17 residues. Germline assignment: CDR1 MDHEN and CDR2 SYDVKM. CDR3 loop: CASRGLAGARSYNEQFF. CDR3 DNA sequence: TGTGCCAGCAGGGGACTAGCGGGGGCAAGGTCCTACAATGAGCAGTTCTTC.

This chain joins TRBV9 and TRBJ1-3; 9 bases align to TRBD1. With V trimmed by 3 bases and J by 4 bases, 5 bases remained unmatched. Germline loops: CDR1 SGDLS, CDR2 YYNGEE. This CDR3 is built from 15 residues. The chain's CDR3 is CASSAQGAAGNTIYF. For the CDR3, the DNA is TGTGCCAGCAGCGCACAGGGGGCTGCGGGAAACACCATATATTTT. The full variable domain, completed using reference TRBV9 and TRBJ1-3, is DSGVTQTPKHLITATGQRVTLRCSPRSGDLSVYWYQQSLDQGLQFLIQYYNGEERAKGNILERFSAQQFPDLHSELNLSSLELGDSALYFCASSAQGAAGNTIYFGEGSWLTVV.

This clonotype was seen a few times. Written as DNA, the CDR3 is TGCAGCGTTAGCATGAACACTGAAGCTTTCTTT. Translating gives CSVSMNTEAFF. The chain couples TRBV29-1 to TRBJ1-1; D gene ambiguous. CDR3 length: 11 amino acids. The germline CDR1 and CDR2 sequences are SQVTM and ANQGSEA. The V gene lost 5 bases and the J gene lost 0 bases, with 4 bases spanning the gap.

This clonotype came up many times. The chain carries TRBV12-3 or TRBV12-4 and TRBJ2-1, with D perhaps matching TRBD2 (6 bases). The CDR3 extends over 13 amino acids. Trimming took off 8 bases at V and 10 bases at J, with 18 bases between the two ends. CDR3 DNA sequence: TGTGCCAGCTCCAATAAAGGCGGGGCCGAGCAGTTCTTC. Protein: CASSNKGGAEQFF.

This clonotype was recorded a few times. V usage is TRBV12-3 or TRBV12-4 and J usage is TRBJ2-2; D may be TRBD1 or TRBD2 (5 bases each). The V gene lost 6 bases and the J gene lost 6 bases, with 11 bases spanning the gap. The CDR3 is 13 amino acids. CDR3 amino acids: CASRKRGAGELFF. In nucleotides, the CDR3 is TGTGCCAGCAGAAAAAGGGGAGCCGGGGAGCTGTTTTTT.

At least ten counts were recorded for this clonotype. One end of the junction varies from germline; a read error may be responsible. J is TRBJ2-2 and V is TRBV7-2; no clear D gene. In germline, CDR1 is SGHTA, CDR2 FQGNSA. The CDR3 spans 13 residues. Written as DNA, the CDR3 is TGCGCCAGCAGCTTGACTAACACCGGGGAGCTGTTTTTT. It codes for CASSLTNTGELFF.

CDR3 sequence: CSARARGAYEQYF. CDR3 coding DNA: TGCAGTGCCCGGGCGAGGGGTGCCTACGAGCAGTACTTC. The rearrangement joins TRBV20-1 to TRBJ2-7, with D perhaps given as TRBD1 or TRBD2 (5 bases each). V lost 6 bases and J 2 bases, leaving 14 bases between the germline ends. The length of the CDR3 is 13 residues. CDR1 and CDR2 (germline): DFQATT, SNEGSKA (reference sequence).

The chain has TRBV3-1 and TRBJ2-1; a weak D match, TRBD2 (5 bases). This CDR3 region has 15 residues. Germline CDR1 LGHDT, CDR2 YNNKEL (reference sequence). V lost 0 bases and J 6 bases, leaving 12 bases between the germline ends. The CDR3 is CASSQDGGIGNEQFF. CDR3 in DNA: TGTGCCAGCAGCCAAGATGGAGGTATCGGCAATGAGCAGTTCTTC.

The chain is built from TRBV28 and TRBJ2-1, with D unresolved. There are 16 residues in the CDR3. Germline CDR1 MDHEN, CDR2 SYDVKM. Trimming pared 0 bases from V and 7 bases from J, leaving 16 bases between. The CDR3 bases are TGTGCCAGCAGTTTATGGTCGACCCTAAAAAAGAATGAGCAGTTCTTC. Encoded protein: CASSLWSTLKKNEQFF. The full variable domain, its missing parts supplied by reference TRBV28 and TRBJ2-1, is DVKVTQSSRYLVKRTGEKVFLECVQDMDHENMFWYRQDPGLGLRLIYFSYDVKMKEKGDIPEGYSVSREKKERFSLILESASTNQTSMYLCASSLWSTLKKNEQFFGPGTRLTVL.

This clonotype has a handful of counts. The chain joins TRBV7-2 to TRBJ2-2; 9 nucleotides match TRBD2. The trim removed 2 bases at V and 6 bases at J, leaving 7 bases unmatched. The germline V gene has CDR1 SGHTA and CDR2 FQGNSA. CDR3 length: 16 residues. The CDR3 DNA is TGTGCCAGCAGCTTATTGGCGGGGGGGCTTCCCGGGGAGCTGTTTTTT. This sequence encodes CASSLLAGGLPGELFF.

Of note for this clonotype: Its ends do not fully match the called genes, so a read error is possible. The chain combines TRBV5-1 with TRBJ1-1; the D is unclear. The V gene's germline CDR1 is SGHRS and CDR2 YFSETQ. The CDR3 is 12 amino acids. CDR3 sequence: CASSRTSIEVFF. As DNA, the CDR3 is TGCGCCAGCAGCCGAACCTCAATCGAAGTTTTCTTT.

This clonotype was observed a few times. V and J are TRBV4-3 and TRBJ2-3; D perhaps matches TRBD2 (5 bases). This CDR3 contains 15 residues. Germline V gives CDR1 LGHNA, CDR2 YSLEER. Trimming took off 4 bases at V and 6 bases at J, with 17 bases between the two ends. CDR3 bases: TGCGCCAGCAGCCCTACTGGGTCGGGGTACGATACGCAGTATTTT. Protein product: CASSPTGSGYDTQYF.

The chain employs TRBV11-2 and TRBJ2-5; 11 bases are shared with TRBD2. The length of the CDR3 is 16 residues. Germline assignment: CDR1 SGHAT and CDR2 FQNNGV. The junction had 8 bases not matched to a gene; V was cut back by 4 bases and J by 4 bases. The CDR3 is CASSSLAGGIGETQYF. CDR3 sequence (DNA): TGTGCCAGCAGCTCCTTAGCGGGAGGGATAGGAGAGACCCAGTACTTC.

The sample holds a few counts of this clonotype. This chain links TRBV19 with TRBJ1-4; D remains unclear. CDR3 length: 15 residues. Germline V lookup: CDR1 LNHDA, CDR2 SQIVND (reference sequence). The germline V and J ends were trimmed by 7 bases and 8 bases, with 20 bases remaining between them. CDR3 bases: TGTGCCAGTACCAATGGAGCAGGAATAAGCGAAAAACTGTTTTTT. Its protein is CASTNGAGISEKLFF. Full variable domain (remainder filled in from reference TRBV19 and TRBJ1-4): DGGITQSPKYLFRKEGQNVTLSCEQNLNHDAMYWYRQDPGQGLRLIYYSQIVNDFQKGDIAEGYSVSREKKESFPLTVTSAQKNPTAFYLCASTNGAGISEKLFFGSGTQLSVL.

This sequence joins TRBV5-1 and TRBJ2-2; 7 bases match TRBD1. The V gene end was trimmed by 4 bases and the J gene end by 6 bases; junction bases not matched to a gene: 6. Germline V gene data show CDR1 as SGHRS and CDR2 as YFSETQ. This CDR3 spans 14 amino acids. The CDR3: CASSRQGPPGELFF. The CDR3 DNA sequence: TGCGCCAGCAGCCGACAGGGACCCCCCGGGGAGCTGTTTTTT.

CDR3 in DNA: TGTGCCAGCAGCTTATACAACGCGGGTGCCTACGAGCAGTACTTC. As protein: CASSLYNAGAYEQYF. This chain connects TRBV7-2 to TRBJ2-7, with D tentatively TRBD2 (5 bases). Looked up from germline, CDR1 is SGHTA and CDR2 is FQGNSA. The CDR3 is 15 residues long. Trimming shortened V by 2 bases and J by 2 bases, and 13 bases separated the two germline ends.

This clonotype was seen a handful of times. The chain recombines TRBV3-1 with TRBJ1-1; D not certain. The V gene lost 4 bases and the J gene lost 1 base, with 7 bases spanning the gap. The V gene's germline CDR1 is LGHDT and CDR2 YNNKEL (reference sequence). This CDR3 is built from 13 residues. This CDR3 reads CASSPHGNTEAFF. The DNA for the CDR3 is TGTGCCAGCAGCCCACATGGGAACACTGAAGCTTTCTTT. The full variable domain, completed using reference TRBV3-1 and TRBJ1-1, is DTAVSQTPKYLVTQMGNDKSIKCEQNLGHDTMYWYKQDSKKFLKIMFSYNNKELIINETVPNRFSPKSPDKAHLNLHINSLELGDSAVYFCASSPHGNTEAFFGQGTRLTVV.

This clonotype has only a few counts. V gene TRBV4-2 combines with J gene TRBJ1-6; D is ambiguous. This CDR3 region has 15 residues. Germline lookup yields CDR1 LGHNA and CDR2 YNFKEQ. V was cut by 1 base and J by 9 bases, with 13 bases left in between. CDR3: CASSQGRGSGSPLHF. The CDR3, as DNA: TGTGCCAGCAGCCAAGGCCGGGGTTCTGGTTCACCCCTCCACTTT.

The V call is TRBV4-2, the J call TRBJ1-4, with D maybe TRBD1 (5 bases). CDR1 and CDR2 from the germline V gene are LGHNA and YNFKEQ. Trimming removed 4 bases from V and 5 bases from J, with 11 bases in between. The length of the CDR3 is 14 residues. CDR3 DNA sequence: TGTGCCAGCAGCCCCTCGACAGAGAATGAAAAACTGTTTTTT. It encodes CASSPSTENEKLFF.

The sample holds a few counts of this clonotype. The V gene is TRBV7-6, the J gene TRBJ2-1; no clear D gene. This CDR3 has 11 residues. Trimming pared 2 bases from V and 9 bases from J, leaving 5 bases between. Germline V gives CDR1 SGHVS, CDR2 FNYEAQ. The CDR3 sequence is CASSLNREQFF. In nucleotides, the CDR3 is TGTGCCAGCAGCTTAAACCGTGAGCAGTTCTTC.

This clonotype was seen only a few times. The chain joins TRBV9 to TRBJ2-7, with 13 positions matching TRBD2. Germline V gene sequence: CDR1 SGDLS, CDR2 YYNGEE. The CDR3 length is 15 residues. Trimming took 3 bases from V and 4 from J; bases not matched to a gene: 4. The CDR3 spells CASSAGLAGIYEQYF. In nucleotides, the CDR3 is TGTGCCAGCAGCGCGGGACTAGCGGGGATATACGAGCAGTACTTC.

The chain has TRBV28 and TRBJ2-7, with no clear D. Per germline, CDR1 MDHEN and CDR2 SYDVKM. The CDR3 sequence is 13 residues long. V was shortened by 3 bases and J by 3 bases, with 9 bases between the two germline ends. The CDR3 loop reads CASSLTLHYEQYF. The CDR3 DNA reads as TGTGCCAGCAGTTTGACCCTCCACTACGAGCAGTACTTC.

This clonotype was seen repeatedly, ten times or more. The chain has TRBV6-5 and TRBJ2-7; TRBD2 might be the D (6 bases). V gave up 0 bases and J gave up 4 bases, with 13 bases separating them. The CDR3 has 15 residues. CDR1 is MNHEY and CDR2 is SVGAGI in the germline V gene. The CDR3, as DNA: TGTGCCAGCAGTTACTCGCGCGGGGAGGTATACGAGCAGTACTTC. Protein: CASSYSRGEVYEQYF.

This clonotype was found many times. The V gene is TRBV7-2, the J gene TRBJ2-1; 15 bases are a match to TRBD2. The germline gives CDR1 SGHTA, CDR2 FQGNSA. Germline trimming cut 1 base from V and 9 bases from J; bases unmatched to any gene: 4. There are 16 residues in the CDR3. The CDR3 loop reads CASSLGTSGGAVEQFF. DNA of the CDR3: TGTGCCAGCAGCTTAGGGACTAGCGGGGGGGCCGTTGAGCAGTTCTTC. The whole variable domain, remainder taken from reference TRBV7-2 and TRBJ2-1, is GAGVSQSPSNKVTEKGKDVELRCDPISGHTALYWYRQSLGQGLEFLIYFQGNSAPDKSGLPSDRFSAERTGGSVSTLTIQRTQQEDSAVYLCASSLGTSGGAVEQFFGPGTRLTVL.